What follows describes a single T cell receptor (beta chain). Its antigen is not identified. The CDR3 is 15 amino acids. Trimming removed 1 base from V and 0 bases from J; junction bases left unmatched: 0. The germline gives CDR1 SEHNR, CDR2 FQNEAQ (reference sequence). Described time point: blood 4 weeks post-SBRT, at nephrectomy. Treatment indicated: 15 Gy SBRT to primary tumor, nephrectomy 4 weeks later. Nephrectomy followed 15 Gy stereotactic body radiation by 4 weeks. The tumor was a clear cell renal cell carcinoma. The data derive from a study of radiation and T cells in renal cell carcinoma. Profiled with immunoSEQ multiplex PCR; TCRdb holds only in-frame clones, not every one. The sample comprises around 180,000 clones, about 88% of which are singletons, and approximately 10% rests with the top ten. General study results and limits: Top tumor clonotypes rose in blood 2 weeks post-radiation, then contracted.

This rearrangement joins TRBV7-9 to TRBJ1-5; 7 bases are shared with TRBD1. This receptor was obtained from a woman in her forties or fifties with renal cell carcinoma. The material sequenced was blood, taken from a patient whose treatment included radiotherapy and nephrectomy. CDR3 DNA sequence: TGTGCCAGCAGCTTAGACAGGGGTAGCAATCAGCCCCAGCATTTT. Amino acid sequence: CASSLDRGSNQPQHF.